This T cell receptor (beta chain) was sequenced during a study of follicular helper T cells after annual influenza vaccination. For the study at large: For some subjects, blood spans the 2013-2014, 2014-2015 and 2015-2016 annual vaccinations.

This table comes from immunoSEQ multiplex PCR, and its TCRdb copy is limited to in-frame clones, with some not included. The repertoire holds roughly 5,100 clones, with 70% to 85% as singletons. The time point was: 2015-2016 season, pre-vaccination. The receptor comes from an adult who received the influenza vaccine. Source: CXCR5- memory CD4+ T cells sorted from blood, taken on the day of influenza vaccination.

CDR3 loop: CASSPQGELNSPLHF. In DNA form, the CDR3 reads TGTGCCAGCTCACCACAGGGGGAGCTTAATTCACCCCTCCACTTT. The chain recombines TRBV18 with TRBJ1-6; tentative D call: TRBD1 (6 bases). This CDR3 region has 15 residues. CDR1 is KGHSH, CDR2 LQKENI, per germline. The ends were cut back, 1 base at V and 6 bases at J, with 10 bases in the middle.